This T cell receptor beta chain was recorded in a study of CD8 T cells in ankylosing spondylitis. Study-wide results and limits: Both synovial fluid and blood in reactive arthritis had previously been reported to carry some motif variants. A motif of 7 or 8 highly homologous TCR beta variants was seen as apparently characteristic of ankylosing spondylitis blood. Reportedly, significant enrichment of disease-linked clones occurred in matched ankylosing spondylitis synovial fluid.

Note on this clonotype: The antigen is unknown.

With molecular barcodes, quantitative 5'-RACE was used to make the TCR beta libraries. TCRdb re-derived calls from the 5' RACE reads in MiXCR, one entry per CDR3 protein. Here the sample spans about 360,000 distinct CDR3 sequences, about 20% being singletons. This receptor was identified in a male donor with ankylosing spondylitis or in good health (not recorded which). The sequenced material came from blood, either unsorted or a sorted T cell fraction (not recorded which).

CDR3 loop: CSVVPSGGSNEQFF. The CDR3 DNA reads TGCAGCGTTGTGCCCAGCGGGGGGAGCAATGAGCAGTTCTTC. The chain couples TRBV29-1 to TRBJ2-1; 9 bases line up with TRBD2. The CDR3 is 14 residues long. V was pared by 4 bases and J by 6 bases, with 7 bases of the junction left unmatched. Germline assignment: CDR1 SQVTM and CDR2 ANQGSEA.